This T cell receptor beta chain appears in the sequencing data of a study of blood T cells in healthy people across ages. Study background: There was about one barcoded beta molecule captured by template switching per two T cells. General study points: The recorded TCR beta diversity per million T cells decreased in a roughly linear manner with age.

Donors were systemically healthy Caucasian individuals from Russia aged about 6 to 90 years. Researchers collected approximately 9.5 milliliters of peripheral blood from every single donor. Germline V gene data show CDR1 as LGHNA and CDR2 as YSLEER. With 1 base removed from V and 5 bases from J, the gap between germline ends came to 14 bases. The CDR3 length is 15 residues. PCR was performed a second time for about 7 to 11 cycles using a sample-barcoded 5' primer and a J-beta primer mix. TCRdb ran MiXCR on the 5' RACE reads and lists one entry per CDR3 protein. The sample includes fewer than 2 million distinct CDR3 sequences, approximately 40% of them seen just once. Turning to this clonotype: Its antigen is undetermined.

Sequences were obtained from blood. V usage is TRBV4-3 and J usage is TRBJ1-1; no definite D call. This TCR was recovered from a human donor in good health. This CDR3 reads CASSQARPGKTEAFF. CDR3 DNA: TGCGCCAGCAGCCAAGCTCGCCCTGGGAAAACTGAAGCTTTCTTT.